This passage covers 9 T cell receptor beta chains from one sample sequenced in a study of blood T cell repertoires in COVID-19 (dated by TCRdb to 2019 to 2021). Libraries were built with the immunoSEQ multiplex PCR assay. TCRdb carries this immuneACCESS record with in-frame sequences only. Its versions omit some clonotypes, under half of them owing to an unresolved V gene in the studies checked, with the rest unexplained. The sample table holds roughly 200,000 clones, of which 80% to 90% were seen once. The ten largest clones take up about 5% of the sample. The sample was peripheral blood. The receptors were gathered from a woman of 80 years or more with acute or convalescent COVID-19.

The chain recombines TRBV6-5 with TRBJ2-5, with a tentative D call TRBD1 (6 bases). From germline, CDR1 is MNHEY and CDR2 SVGAGI. The germline V and J ends were trimmed by 6 bases and 5 bases, with 13 bases remaining between them. The CDR3 has 13 residues. CDR3 nucleotides: TGTGCCAGCAGCCAGGGACACTGGGAGACCCAGTACTTC. Encoded protein: CASSQGHWETQYF.

The chain is built from TRBV7-2 and TRBJ2-2; possible D gene TRBD1, 5 bases. Germline V lookup: CDR1 SGHTA, CDR2 FQGNSA. The CDR3 sequence is 18 residues long. Between the trimmed V and J ends, which lost 2 bases and 0 bases, there was a span of 16 bases. The CDR3 spells CASSLIGARPTNTGELFF. In DNA, the CDR3 is TGTGCCAGCAGCTTAATAGGGGCCCGTCCTACGAACACCGGGGAGCTGTTTTTT. The full variable domain, with the rest looked up from reference TRBV7-2 and TRBJ2-2, is GAGVSQSPSNKVTEKGKDVELRCDPISGHTALYWYRQSLGQGLEFLIYFQGNSAPDKSGLPSDRFSAERTGGSVSTLTIQRTQQEDSAVYLCASSLIGARPTNTGELFFGEGSRLTVL.

The chain carries TRBV15 and TRBJ1-3, with 7 bases that match TRBD1. J was trimmed by 0 bases and V by 2 bases; bases with no gene match: 10. The CDR3 length is 18 residues. The germline CDR1 and CDR2 sequences are LNHNV and YYDKDF (reference sequence). DNA of the CDR3: TGTGCCACCAGCAGATACCTCCCGACAGGGATCTCTGGAAACACCATATATTTT. It codes for CATSRYLPTGISGNTIYF.

The CDR3 region has the DNA TGTGCCAGCAGCCAAGGACAGGGTGTATCTGGAAACACCATATATTTT. It yields the protein CASSQGQGVSGNTIYF. The chain couples TRBV3-1 (or the pseudogene TRBV3-2) to TRBJ1-3; TRBD1 agrees at 7 bases. The CDR3 has 16 amino acids. The germline V gene encodes CDR1 LGHDT and CDR2 YNNKEL (reference sequence). V was clipped by 1 base and J by 1 base; unmatched bases: 4.

The chain joins TRBV3-1 (or the pseudogene TRBV3-2) to TRBJ2-5, with TRBD2 matching over 10 bases. Unmatched junction bases numbered 4, after V lost 2 bases and J lost 4 bases. CDR1 and CDR2 (germline): LGHDT, YNNKEL (reference sequence). The CDR3 is 15 amino acids. The CDR3 nucleotides are TGTGCCAGCAGCCAATCCCGACTAGCGGGAGAGACCCAGTACTTC. As protein: CASSQSRLAGETQYF.

The CDR3 reads CAYSSQGILNTEAFF. DNA of the CDR3: TGTGCCTATTCGTCACAGGGGATTCTCAACACTGAAGCTTTCTTT. The chain couples TRBV30 to TRBJ1-1; 7 nucleotides agree with TRBD1. Germline trimming cut 7 bases from V and 2 bases from J; bases unmatched to any gene: 13. The germline V gene has CDR1 GTSNPN and CDR2 SVGIG (reference sequence). There are 15 residues in the CDR3.

The table lists this clone with a count of one. This chain uses TRBV24-1 with TRBJ1-1; D perhaps matches TRBD1 (5 bases). Trimming pared 4 bases from V and 8 bases from J, leaving 13 bases between. This CDR3 is built from 13 residues. Per germline, CDR1 KGHDR and CDR2 SFDVKD. CDR3 amino acids: CATSDARQREAFF. The CDR3 DNA reads TGTGCCACCAGTGACGCACGACAGAGGGAAGCTTTCTTT.

With regard to this clone: The same CDR3 can be traced to other DNA sequences in this sample. The chain combines TRBV20-1 with TRBJ1-2; D is unclear. This CDR3 has 10 amino acids. Between the trimmed V and J ends, which lost 1 base and 8 bases, there was a span of 5 bases. Germline-derived CDR1 and CDR2 are DFQATT and SNEGSKA (reference sequence). The CDR3, as DNA: TGCAGTGCTAGAGCGAGGGGCTACACCTTC. Its translation: CSARARGYTF.

The chain uses TRBV5-1 and TRBJ1-2, with D perhaps TRBD1 (5 bases). Germline CDR1 reads SGHRS; CDR2 reads YFSETQ. The CDR3 runs 12 residues. Trimming pared 3 bases from V and 9 bases from J, leaving 12 bases between. Here the CDR3 reads CASSSPDIRYTF. The CDR3 region has the DNA TGCGCCAGCAGCTCCCCGGACATCCGCTACACCTTC.